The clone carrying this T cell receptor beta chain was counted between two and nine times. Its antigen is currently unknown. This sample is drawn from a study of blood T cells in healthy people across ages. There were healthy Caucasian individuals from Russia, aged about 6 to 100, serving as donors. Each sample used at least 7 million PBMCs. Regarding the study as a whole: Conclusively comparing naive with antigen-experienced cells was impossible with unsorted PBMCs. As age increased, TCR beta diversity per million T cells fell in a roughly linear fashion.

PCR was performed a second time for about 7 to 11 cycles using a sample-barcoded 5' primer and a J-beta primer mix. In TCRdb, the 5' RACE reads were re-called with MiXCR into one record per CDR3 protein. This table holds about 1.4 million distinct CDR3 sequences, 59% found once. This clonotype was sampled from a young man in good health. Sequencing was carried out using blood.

The CDR3 spells CASMGTSYEQYF. For the CDR3, the DNA is TGTGCCAGCATGGGCACAAGCTACGAGCAGTACTTC. The rearrangement uses TRBV2 and TRBJ2-7; no definite D call. V lost 7 bases, J lost 3 bases, and 10 bases lay in between. The germline V gene encodes CDR1 SNHLY and CDR2 FYNNEI. The CDR3 spans 12 residues.